These 8 T cell receptor beta chains came from one sample sequenced in a study of beta chain features in type 1 diabetes (dated by TCRdb to the late 2010s). Receptor amplification or capture employed the immunoSEQ multiplex PCR assay. The entire amount of isolated RNA was reverse transcribed using the High Capacity cDNA Reverse Transcription Kit, so the sequenced TCRB transcripts were expressed ones. TCRdb limited this immuneACCESS table to in-frame rearrangements with V and J called. A share of clones is missing; checked studies link under half to unresolved V genes, and the rest is unexplained. The sample data list about 12,000 clones, and 45% to 50% of these were observed just once. In total, the top ten clones hold about 0.93% of the sample. Sample: stem cell memory CD4+ T cells from blood. Interpreted using the paper, the cell subset or site label stands for: stem cell-like memory CD4+ T cells. The receptor set was obtained from a man between 18 and 29 years old in good health.

This clone turned up a few times. The J gene is TRBJ2-7, the V gene TRBV11-2; 8 positions match TRBD2. This CDR3 contains 14 residues. The germline CDR1 and CDR2 sequences are SGHAT and FQNNGV. V shed 4 bases and J 6 bases; nucleotides not matched to a gene: 8. DNA of the CDR3: TGTGCCAGCAGCTACCTGGTGCTAGCGGGCGAGCAGTACTTC. Translating it yields CASSYLVLAGEQYF.

This clone was found once. This chain joins TRBV4-3 and TRBJ2-2, with 7 bases aligning to TRBD2. The CDR3 has 16 amino acids. In germline, CDR1 is LGHNA, CDR2 YSLEER. V lost 4 bases to trimming and J lost 2 bases; unmatched junction nucleotides: 7. The CDR3 sequence is CASSPQSSGNTGELFF. The CDR3 DNA sequence: TGCGCCAGCAGCCCGCAATCTAGCGGAAACACCGGGGAGCTGTTTTTT.

In this sample, this clone turned up a few times. V and J are TRBV28 and TRBJ2-3, with TRBD2 identical over 11 bases. The V gene's germline CDR1 is MDHEN and CDR2 SYDVKM. V shed 5 bases and J 7 bases; nucleotides not matched to a gene: 20. The CDR3 contains 19 residues. The CDR3 here is CASSGRLGIAGGPINTQYF. DNA for the CDR3: TGTGCCAGCAGTGGAAGATTGGGGATAGCGGGGGGGCCTATAAATACGCAGTATTTT. Full variable domain (outside the CDR3, taken from reference TRBV28 and TRBJ2-3): DVKVTQSSRYLVKRTGEKVFLECVQDMDHENMFWYRQDPGLGLRLIYFSYDVKMKEKGDIPEGYSVSREKKERFSLILESASTNQTSMYLCASSGRLGIAGGPINTQYFGPGTRLTVL.

The V call is TRBV5-1, the J call TRBJ1-2, with TRBD1 matching over 7 bases. CDR1 SGHRS and CDR2 YFSETQ come from the germline V gene. V lost 3 bases to trimming and J lost 7 bases; unmatched junction nucleotides: 9. This CDR3 has 14 residues. CDR3 sequence reads: CASSYLTGVPGYTF. The CDR3 nucleotides read TGCGCCAGCAGCTACCTTACAGGGGTCCCTGGCTACACCTTC.

This clone was observed a few times. This chain connects TRBV29-1 to TRBJ2-5; TRBD1 might be the D (5 bases). The CDR3 is made up of 10 amino acids. Germline V gene data show CDR1 as SQVTM and CDR2 as ANQGSEA. Trimming removed 0 bases from V and 9 bases from J, with 5 bases in between. The DNA of the CDR3 is TGCAGCGTTGAAGAAGGGGCCCAGTACTTC. This translates into CSVEEGAQYF. Looking up the rest from reference TRBV29-1 and TRBJ2-5 gives the full variable domain: SAVISQKPSRDICQRGTSLTIQCQVDSQVTMMFWYRQQPGQSLTLIATANQGSEATYESGFVIDKFPISRPNLTFSTLTVSNMSPEDSSIYLCSVEEGAQYFGPGTRLLVL.

Only a few counts were recorded for this clone. This chain joins TRBV6-1 and TRBJ1-5, with D perhaps matching TRBD1 (5 bases). Trimming left V 4 bases short and J 6 bases short, with 19 bases between. CDR1 is MNHNS and CDR2 is SASEGT in the germline V gene. CDR3 size: 16 residues. The CDR3 region is CASSGRGRVEGQPQHF. The CDR3 coding sequence is TGTGCCAGCAGTGGTAGGGGCAGGGTTGAAGGTCAGCCCCAGCATTTT.

The chain employs TRBV5-6 and TRBJ1-1, with TRBD1 matching over 7 bases. The CDR3 has 13 residues. After removal of 1 base from V and 4 bases from J, the junction contained 1 base not matched to a gene. Per the germline V gene, CDR1 is SGHDT and CDR2 is YYEEEE. Here the CDR3 DNA reads TGTGCCAGCAGCTTGTACAGGGGCACTGAAGCTTTCTTT. Translation gives CASSLYRGTEAFF.

The chain links TRBV6-6 to TRBJ1-2; 7 positions agree with TRBD1. CDR1 and CDR2 (germline): MNHNY, SVGAGI (reference sequence). The CDR3 sequence is 13 residues long. The ends lost 5 bases at V and 8 bases at J; junction bases unmatched: 8. The CDR3 protein is CASSLDRDLGYTF. For the CDR3, the DNA is TGTGCCAGCAGTCTTGACAGGGACCTAGGCTACACCTTC.